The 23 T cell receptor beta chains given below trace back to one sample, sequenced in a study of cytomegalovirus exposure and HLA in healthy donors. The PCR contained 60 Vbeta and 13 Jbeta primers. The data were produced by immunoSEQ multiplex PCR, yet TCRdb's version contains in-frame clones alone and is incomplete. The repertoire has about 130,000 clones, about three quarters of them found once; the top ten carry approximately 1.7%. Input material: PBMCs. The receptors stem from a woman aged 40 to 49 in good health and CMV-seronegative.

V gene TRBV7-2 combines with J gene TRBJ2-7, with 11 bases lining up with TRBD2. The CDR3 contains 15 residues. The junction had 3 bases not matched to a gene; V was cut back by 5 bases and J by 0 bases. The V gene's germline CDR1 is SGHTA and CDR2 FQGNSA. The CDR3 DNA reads TGTGCCAGCAGCCCTAGCGGGGGGCGCTCCTACGAGCAGTACTTC. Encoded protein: CASSPSGGRSYEQYF.

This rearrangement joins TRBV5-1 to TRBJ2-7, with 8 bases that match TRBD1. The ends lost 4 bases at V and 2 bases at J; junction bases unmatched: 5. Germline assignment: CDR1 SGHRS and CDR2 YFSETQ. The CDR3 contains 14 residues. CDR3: CASSAGTGPYEQYF. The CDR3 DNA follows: TGCGCCAGCAGCGCAGGGACAGGACCCTACGAGCAGTACTTC. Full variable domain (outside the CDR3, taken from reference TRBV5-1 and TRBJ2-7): KAGVTQTPRYLIKTRGQQVTLSCSPISGHRSVSWYQQTPGQGLQFLFEYFSETQRNKGNFPGRFSGRQFSNSRSEMNVSTLELGDSALYLCASSAGTGPYEQYFGPGTRLTVT.

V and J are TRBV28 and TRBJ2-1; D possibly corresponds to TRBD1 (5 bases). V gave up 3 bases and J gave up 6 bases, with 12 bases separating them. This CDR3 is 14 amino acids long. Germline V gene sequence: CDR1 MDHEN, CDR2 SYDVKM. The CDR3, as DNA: TGTGCCAGCAGTTTTAGACAGACCTCCAATGAGCAGTTCTTC. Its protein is CASSFRQTSNEQFF.

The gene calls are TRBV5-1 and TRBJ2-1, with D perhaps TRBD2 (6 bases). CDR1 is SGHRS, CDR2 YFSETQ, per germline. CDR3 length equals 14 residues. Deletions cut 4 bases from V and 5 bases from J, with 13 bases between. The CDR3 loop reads CASSNPGDNNEQFF. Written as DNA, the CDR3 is TGCGCCAGCAGCAACCCGGGAGACAACAATGAGCAGTTCTTC.

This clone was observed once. In DNA, the CDR3 is TGTGCCAGCAGTTATGACAGGGCAAACACTGAAGCTTTCTTT. It specifies CASSYDRANTEAFF. This chain connects TRBV6-1 to TRBJ1-1; the match to TRBD1 covers 7 bases. Trimming took 5 bases from V and 2 from J; bases not matched to a gene: 5. The CDR3 has 14 amino acids. The germline gives CDR1 MNHNS, CDR2 SASEGT.

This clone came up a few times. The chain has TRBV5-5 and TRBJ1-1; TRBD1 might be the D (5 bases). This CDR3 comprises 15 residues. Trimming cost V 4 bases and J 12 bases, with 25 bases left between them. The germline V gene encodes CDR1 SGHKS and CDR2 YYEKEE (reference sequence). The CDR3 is CASSPSLSSGINTFF. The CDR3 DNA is TGTGCCAGCAGCCCCAGCCTGTCTTCAGGGATTAACACTTTCTTT.

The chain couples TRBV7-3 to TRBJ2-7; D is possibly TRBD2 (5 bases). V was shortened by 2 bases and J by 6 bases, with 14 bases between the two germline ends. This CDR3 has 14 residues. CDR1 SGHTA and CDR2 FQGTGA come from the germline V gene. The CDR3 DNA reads TGTGCCAGCAGCTTAGGGCCAGAGGGAGTCGAGCAGTACTTC. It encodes CASSLGPEGVEQYF.

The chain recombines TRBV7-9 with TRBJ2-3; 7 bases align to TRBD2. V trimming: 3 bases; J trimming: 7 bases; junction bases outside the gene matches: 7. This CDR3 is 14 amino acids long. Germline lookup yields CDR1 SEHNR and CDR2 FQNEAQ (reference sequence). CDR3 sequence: CASSFGDYPHTQYF. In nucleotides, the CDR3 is TGTGCCAGCAGCTTTGGGGACTATCCGCATACGCAGTATTTT.

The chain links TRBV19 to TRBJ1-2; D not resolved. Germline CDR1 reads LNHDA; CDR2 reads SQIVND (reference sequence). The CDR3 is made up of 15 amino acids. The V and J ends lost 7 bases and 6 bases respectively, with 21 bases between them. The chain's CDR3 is CASTPPVTPGDGYTF. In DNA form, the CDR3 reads TGTGCCAGTACCCCTCCGGTTACTCCCGGGGATGGCTACACCTTC. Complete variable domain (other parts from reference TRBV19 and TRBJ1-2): DGGITQSPKYLFRKEGQNVTLSCEQNLNHDAMYWYRQDPGQGLRLIYYSQIVNDFQKGDIAEGYSVSREKKESFPLTVTSAQKNPTAFYLCASTPPVTPGDGYTFGSGTRLTVV.

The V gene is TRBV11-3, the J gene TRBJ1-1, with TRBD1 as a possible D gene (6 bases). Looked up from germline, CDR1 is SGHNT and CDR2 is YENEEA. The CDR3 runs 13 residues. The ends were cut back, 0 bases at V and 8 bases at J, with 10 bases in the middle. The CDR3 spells CASSLDRDREAFF. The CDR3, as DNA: TGTGCCAGCAGCTTAGATCGTGACAGGGAAGCTTTCTTT.

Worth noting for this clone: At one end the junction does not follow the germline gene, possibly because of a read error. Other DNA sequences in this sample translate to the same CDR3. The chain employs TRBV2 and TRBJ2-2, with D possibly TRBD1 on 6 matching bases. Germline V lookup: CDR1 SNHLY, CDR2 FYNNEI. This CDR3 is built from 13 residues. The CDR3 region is CATQGQNTGELFF. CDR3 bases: TGTGCCACCCAAGGACAGAACACTGGGGAGCTGTTTTTT.

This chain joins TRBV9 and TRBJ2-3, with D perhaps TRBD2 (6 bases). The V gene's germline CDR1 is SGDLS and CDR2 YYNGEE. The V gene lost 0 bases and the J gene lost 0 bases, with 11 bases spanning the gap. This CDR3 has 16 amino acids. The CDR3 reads CASSVGLSGSTDTQYF. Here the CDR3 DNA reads TGTGCCAGCAGCGTAGGGCTAAGCGGGAGCACAGATACGCAGTATTTT.

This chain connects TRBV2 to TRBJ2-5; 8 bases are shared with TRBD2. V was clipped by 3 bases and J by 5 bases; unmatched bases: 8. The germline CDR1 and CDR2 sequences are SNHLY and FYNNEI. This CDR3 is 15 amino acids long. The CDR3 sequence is CASSDPSGSYETQYF. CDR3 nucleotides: TGTGCCAGCAGTGACCCCAGCGGGAGCTATGAGACCCAGTACTTC. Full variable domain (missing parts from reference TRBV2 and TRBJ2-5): EPEVTQTPSHQVTQMGQEVILRCVPISNHLYFYWYRQILGQKVEFLVSFYNNEISEKSEIFDDQFSVERPDGSNFTLKIRSTKLEDSAMYFCASSDPSGSYETQYFGPGTRLLVL.

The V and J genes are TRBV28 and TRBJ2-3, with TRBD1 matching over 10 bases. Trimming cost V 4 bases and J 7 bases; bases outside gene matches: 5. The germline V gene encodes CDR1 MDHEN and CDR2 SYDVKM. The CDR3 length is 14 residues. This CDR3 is CASSSTGGAYTQYF. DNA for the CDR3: TGTGCCAGCAGTTCGACAGGGGGCGCATATACGCAGTATTTT.

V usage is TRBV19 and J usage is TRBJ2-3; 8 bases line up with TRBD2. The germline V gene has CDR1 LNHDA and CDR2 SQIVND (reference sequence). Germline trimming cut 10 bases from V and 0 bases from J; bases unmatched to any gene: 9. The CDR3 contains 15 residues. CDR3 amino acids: CATMLAGPSTDTQYF. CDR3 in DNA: TGTGCCACCATGCTAGCGGGCCCTAGCACAGATACGCAGTATTTT.

In DNA, the CDR3 is TGTGCCAGCAGGAGCGGCGGGACAGGGGAAATAAGCTACACCTTC. Residues: CASRSGGTGEISYTF. The rearrangement links TRBV28 to TRBJ1-2; 10 bases fit TRBD1. J gave up 9 bases and V 6 bases, and 13 bases lay outside the gene matches. The V gene's germline CDR1 is MDHEN and CDR2 SYDVKM. This CDR3 contains 15 residues.

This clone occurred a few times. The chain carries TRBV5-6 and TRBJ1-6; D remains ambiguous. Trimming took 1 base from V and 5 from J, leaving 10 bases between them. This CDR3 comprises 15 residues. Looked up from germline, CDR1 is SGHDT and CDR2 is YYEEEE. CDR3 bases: TGTGCCAGCAGCTTGTGGGCGGGAAATAATTCACCCCTCCACTTT. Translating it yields CASSLWAGNNSPLHF.

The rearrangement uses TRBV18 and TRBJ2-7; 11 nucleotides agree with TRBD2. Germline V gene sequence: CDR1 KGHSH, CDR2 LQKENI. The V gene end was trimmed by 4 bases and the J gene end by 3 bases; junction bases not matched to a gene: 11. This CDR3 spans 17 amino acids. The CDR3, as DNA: TGTGCCAGCTCACAGCGACAGACCGGGACTAGCGGCTACGAGCAGTACTTC. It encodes CASSQRQTGTSGYEQYF.

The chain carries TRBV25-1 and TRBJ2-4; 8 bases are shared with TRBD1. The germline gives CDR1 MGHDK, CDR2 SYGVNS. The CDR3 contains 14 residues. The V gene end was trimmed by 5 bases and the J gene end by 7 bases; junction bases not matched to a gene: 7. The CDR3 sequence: CASSPQGQVNIQYF. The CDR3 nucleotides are TGTGCCAGCAGTCCCCAGGGACAGGTCAACATTCAGTACTTC.

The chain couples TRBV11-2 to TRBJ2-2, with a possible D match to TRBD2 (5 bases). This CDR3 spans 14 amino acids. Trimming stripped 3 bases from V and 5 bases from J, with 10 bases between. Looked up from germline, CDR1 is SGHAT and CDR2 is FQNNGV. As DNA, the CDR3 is TGTGCCAGCAGCTTGAATCGAGGGACCGGGGAGCTGTTTTTT. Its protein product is CASSLNRGTGELFF.

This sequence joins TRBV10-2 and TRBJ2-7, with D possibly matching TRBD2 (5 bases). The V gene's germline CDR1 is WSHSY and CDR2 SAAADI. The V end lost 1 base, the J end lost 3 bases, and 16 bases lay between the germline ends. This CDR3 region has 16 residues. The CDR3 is CASSEWRIVSYYEQYF. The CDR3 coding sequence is TGCGCCAGCAGTGAGTGGAGGATCGTTAGCTACTACGAGCAGTACTTC.

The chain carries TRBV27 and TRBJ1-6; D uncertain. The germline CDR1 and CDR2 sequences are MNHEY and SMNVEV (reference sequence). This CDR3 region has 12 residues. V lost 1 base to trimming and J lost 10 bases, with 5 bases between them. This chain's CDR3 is CASSLWPSPLHF. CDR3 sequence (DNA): TGTGCCAGCAGTTTATGGCCATCACCCCTCCACTTT.

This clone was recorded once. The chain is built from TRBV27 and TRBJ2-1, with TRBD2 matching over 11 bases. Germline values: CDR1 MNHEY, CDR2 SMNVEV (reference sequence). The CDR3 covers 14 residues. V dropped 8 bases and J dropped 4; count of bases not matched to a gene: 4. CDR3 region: CASSWTSGYNEQFF. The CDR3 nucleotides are TGTGCCAGCTCCTGGACTAGCGGGTACAATGAGCAGTTCTTC.